A selection of T cell receptor beta chains follows, all from one sample in a study of Graves' ophthalmopathy and Graves' hyperthyroidism. MiXCR was run by TCRdb on the multiplex PCR reads, yielding one entry per CDR3 protein. The data show 200,000 to 250,000 distinct CDR3 sequences, around a fifth seen once. The sample taken for sequencing was peripheral blood. These receptors all stem from a woman in her fifties or sixties with Graves' ophthalmopathy. Each CDR3 is given with its conserved first and last residue. A D gene is named only where the DNA matches it firmly. Size is stated for part of the rows, as once, few or many counts, or as a class when the clone is expanded.

abundance,v_gene,j_gene,d_gene,CDR3aa,CDR3nt
many,TRBV6-1,TRBJ1-2,.,CASSESQGNGYTF,TGTGCCAGCAGTGAATCGCAGGGGAATGGCTACACCTTC
.,TRBV18,TRBJ2-7,.,CASTLALPYEQYF,TGTGCCAGCACTCTAGCGTTGCCCTACGAGCAGTACTTC
many,TRBV24-1,TRBJ1-1,.,CATSDRTGLEAFF,TGTGCCACCAGTGACCGGACGGGGCTCGAAGCTTTCTTT
many,TRBV20-1,TRBJ2-2,TRBD1,CSATGTANTGELFF,TGCAGTGCAACCGGGACAGCGAACACCGGGGAGCTGTTTTTT
.,TRBV6-1,TRBJ2-7,.,CASSVEHSYEQYF,TGTGCCAGCAGTGTGGAACACTCCTACGAGCAGTACTTC
few,TRBV27,TRBJ2-1,.,CASSLGGYEQFF,TGTGCCAGCAGTTTAGGAGGATATGAGCAGTTCTTC
many,TRBV28,TRBJ2-6,TRBD1,CASEDRGPSGANVLTF,TGTGCCAGCGAGGACAGGGGGCCCTCTGGGGCCAACGTCCTGACTTTC
.,TRBV6-5,TRBJ2-7,.,CASSYRDVSSEQYF,TGTGCCAGCAGTTACCGGGACGTATCGAGCGAGCAGTACTTC
.,TRBV28,TRBJ2-7,TRBD2,CASSPGLAGGPTNEQYF,TGTGCCAGCAGTCCCGGACTAGCGGGAGGACCTACAAACGAGCAGTACTTC
.,TRBV6-2/TRBV6-3,TRBJ1-2,TRBD1,CASSCSQTGGYGYTF,TGTGCCAGCAGTTGCTCCCAGACAGGGGGCTACGGCTACACCTTC
many,TRBV28,TRBJ1-5,.,CASSIQGLENQPQHF,TGTGCCAGCAGCATTCAAGGACTGGAAAATCAGCCCCAGCATTTT
.,TRBV7-9,TRBJ2-5,TRBD2,CASSSRTSVIGETQYF,TGTGCCAGCAGCTCCCGGACTAGCGTGATCGGAGAGACCCAGTACTTC
.,TRBV4-1,TRBJ2-5,TRBD2,CASSTPSGREETQYF,TGTGCCAGCAGCACGCCTAGCGGGAGGGAAGAGACCCAGTACTTC
.,TRBV11-1,TRBJ1-6,.,CASKTDRTNSPLHF,TGCGCCAGCAAAACGGACAGAACCAATTCACCCCTCCACTTT
.,TRBV7-2,TRBJ2-7,.,CASSPGGTDYEQYF,TGTGCCAGCAGCCCAGGGGGGACGGACTACGAGCAGTACTTC
many,TRBV27,TRBJ2-7,.,CASSSWDEQYF,TGTGCCAGCAGTTCCTGGGACGAGCAGTACTTC
.,TRBV28,TRBJ1-2,.,CASSLKVYGYTF,TGTGCCAGCAGTTTAAAGGTATATGGCTACACCTTC
many,TRBV12-3/TRBV12-4,TRBJ1-6,.,CASSLVRNSPLHF,TGTGCCAGCAGTTTAGTGCGGAATTCACCCCTCCACTTT
.,TRBV5-1,TRBJ2-5,TRBD2,CASSSPRSSRLAGGSQETQYF,TGCGCCAGCAGCTCCCCCCGGAGTTCCAGACTAGCGGGAGGAAGTCAAGAGACCCAGTACTTC
many,TRBV19,TRBJ2-7,TRBD2,CASSRTSGTWNEQYF,TGTGCCAGTAGTAGGACTAGCGGGACTTGGAACGAGCAGTACTTC
.,TRBV5-5,TRBJ2-7,TRBD1,CASSSGDRETEQYF,TGTGCCAGCAGCTCTGGGGACAGGGAAACCGAGCAGTACTTC
.,TRBV2,TRBJ2-2,TRBD2,CASNWASGNTGELFF,TGTGCCAGCAACTGGGCTAGCGGGAACACCGGGGAGCTGTTTTTT
many,TRBV10-3,TRBJ2-5,TRBD1,CAISAGGWETQYF,TGTGCCATCAGTGCAGGGGGTTGGGAGACCCAGTACTTC
once,TRBV20-1,TRBJ2-7,TRBD1,CSARDAGGGEQYF,TGCAGTGCTAGAGATGCAGGGGGTGGCGAGCAGTACTTC
many,TRBV9,TRBJ2-7,TRBD1,CASSVGGTGRHEQYF,TGTGCCAGCAGCGTAGGGGGGACAGGGAGGCACGAGCAGTACTTC
once,TRBV27,TRBJ1-1,TRBD1,CASSLEGAGEAFF,TGTGCCAGCAGTTTAGAGGGGGCTGGTGAAGCTTTCTTT
many,TRBV27,TRBJ1-1,.,CASREVGNTEAFF,TGTGCCAGCAGGGAAGTCGGGAACACTGAAGCTTTCTTT
few,TRBV5-5,TRBJ2-5,.,CASSLQGGEGETQYF,TGTGCCAGCAGCTTACAGGGAGGGGAAGGGGAGACCCAGTACTTC
.,TRBV5-5,TRBJ1-2,.,CASTLWNYGHTF,TGTGCCAGCACCCTCTGGAACTATGGCCACACCTTC
many,TRBV6-5,TRBJ2-7,.,CASSYSGDSYEQYF,TGTGCCAGCAGTTATAGTGGAGACTCCTACGAGCAGTACTTC
many,TRBV30,TRBJ2-7,.,CAWKEVSPYEQYF,TGTGCCTGGAAGGAAGTTAGCCCCTACGAGCAGTACTTC
.,TRBV12-3/TRBV12-4,TRBJ1-5,.,CASSLAPRWQDLMTQHF,TGTGCCAGCAGTTTAGCGCCAAGGTGGCAGGACCTAATGACCCAGCATTTT
many,TRBV3-1,TRBJ1-3,.,CASSPRTSGNTIYF,TGTGCCAGCAGCCCCAGAACCTCTGGAAACACCATATATTTT
.,TRBV12-3/TRBV12-4,TRBJ1-1,TRBD1,CASTLQGGTEAFF,TGTGCCAGCACCCTCCAGGGGGGCACTGAAGCTTTCTTT
.,TRBV28,TRBJ2-7,.,CASKVPENSYEQYF,TGTGCCAGCAAGGTCCCGGAGAACTCCTACGAGCAGTACTTC
many,TRBV20-1,TRBJ2-7,TRBD2,CSARSGLAGSSYEQYF,TGCAGTGCTAGATCGGGACTAGCGGGGTCATCCTACGAGCAGTACTTC
once,TRBV12-3/TRBV12-4,TRBJ1-1,.,CASRPDRRDTEAFF,TGTGCCAGCAGGCCCGACAGGCGGGACACTGAAGCTTTCTTT
.,TRBV29-1,TRBJ1-1,.,CSVFSGENTEAFF,TGCAGCGTTTTTTCTGGGGAGAACACTGAAGCTTTCTTT
medium-sized,TRBV12-3/TRBV12-4,TRBJ1-1,.,CASSKRNTEAFF,TGTGCCAGCAGCAAAAGGAACACTGAAGCTTTCTTT
many,TRBV2,TRBJ1-2,.,CASSVREGGYTF,TGTGCCAGCAGTGTGAGGGAAGGGGGCTACACCTTC
.,TRBV30,TRBJ2-2,TRBD1,CAWNTGGFGELFF,TGTGCCTGGAATACAGGGGGCTTCGGGGAGCTGTTTTTT
few,TRBV7-9,TRBJ2-7,TRBD1,CASSQGEFSEYF,TGTGCCAGCAGCCAGGGGGAGTTCTCGGAGTACTTC
many,TRBV27,TRBJ1-3,.,CASSAGGRGNTIYF,TGTGCCAGCAGTGCCGGTGGGAGAGGAAACACCATATATTTT
many,TRBV3-1,TRBJ2-5,.,CASSHRKTTHGTQYF,TGTGCCAGCAGCCACCGCAAGACGACCCATGGGACCCAGTACTTC
many,TRBV7-2,TRBJ2-4,TRBD2,CASSLGEGNIQYF,TGTGCCAGCAGCTTAGGGGAGGGAAACATTCAGTACTTC
many,TRBV2,TRBJ2-1,.,CASSGGGDEQFF,TGTGCCAGCAGTGGGGGAGGCGATGAGCAGTTCTTC
many,TRBV2,TRBJ2-7,.,CASSSGAYEQYF,TGTGCCAGCAGTTCAGGGGCTTACGAGCAGTACTTC